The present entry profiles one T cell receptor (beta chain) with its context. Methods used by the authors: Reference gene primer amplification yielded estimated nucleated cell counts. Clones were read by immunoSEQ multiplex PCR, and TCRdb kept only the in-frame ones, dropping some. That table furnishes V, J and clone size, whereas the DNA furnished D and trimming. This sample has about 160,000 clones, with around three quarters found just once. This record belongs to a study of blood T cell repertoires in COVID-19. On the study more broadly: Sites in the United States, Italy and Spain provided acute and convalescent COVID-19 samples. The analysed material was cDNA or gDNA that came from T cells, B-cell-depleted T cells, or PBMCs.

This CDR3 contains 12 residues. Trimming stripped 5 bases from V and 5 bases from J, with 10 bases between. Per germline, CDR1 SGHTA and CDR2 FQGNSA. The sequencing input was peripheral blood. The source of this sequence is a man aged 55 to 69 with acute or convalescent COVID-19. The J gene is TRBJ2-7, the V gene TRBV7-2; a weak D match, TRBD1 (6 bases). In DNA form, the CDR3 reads TGTGCCAGCAGCGAGCGGACAGACGAGCAGTACTTC. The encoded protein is CASSERTDEQYF. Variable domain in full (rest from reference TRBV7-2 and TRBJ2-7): GAGVSQSPSNKVTEKGKDVELRCDPISGHTALYWYRQSLGQGLEFLIYFQGNSAPDKSGLPSDRFSAERTGGSVSTLTIQRTQQEDSAVYLCASSERTDEQYFGPGTRLTVT.